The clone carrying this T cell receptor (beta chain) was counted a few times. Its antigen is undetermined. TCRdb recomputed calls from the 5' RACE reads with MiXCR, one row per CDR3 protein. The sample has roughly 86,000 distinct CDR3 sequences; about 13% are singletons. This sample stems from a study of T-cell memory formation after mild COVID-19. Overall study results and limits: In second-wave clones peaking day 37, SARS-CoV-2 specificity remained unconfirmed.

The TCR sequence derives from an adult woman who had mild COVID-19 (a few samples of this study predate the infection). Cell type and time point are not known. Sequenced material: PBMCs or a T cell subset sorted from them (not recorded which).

CDR3 protein: CASSENYEQYF. The CDR3 DNA reads TGTGCCAGCAGTGAGAACTACGAGCAGTACTTC. The chain joins TRBV6-1 to TRBJ2-7; no clear D. V lost 3 bases to trimming and J lost 3 bases, with 3 bases between them. CDR1 and CDR2 (germline): MNHNS, SASEGT. CDR3 size: 11 residues.